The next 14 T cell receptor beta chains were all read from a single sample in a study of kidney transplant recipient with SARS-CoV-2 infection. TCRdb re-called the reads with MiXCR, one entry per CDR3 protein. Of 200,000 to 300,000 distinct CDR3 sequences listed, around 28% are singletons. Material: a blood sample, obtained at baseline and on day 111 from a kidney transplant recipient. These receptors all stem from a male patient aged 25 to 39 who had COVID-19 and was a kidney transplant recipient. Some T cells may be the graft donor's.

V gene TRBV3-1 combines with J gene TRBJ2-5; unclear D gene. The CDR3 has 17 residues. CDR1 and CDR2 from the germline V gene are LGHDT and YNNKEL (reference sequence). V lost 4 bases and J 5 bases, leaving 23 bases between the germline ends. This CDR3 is CASSLMRPTSFSETQYF. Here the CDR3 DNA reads TGTGCCAGCAGCCTGATGCGTCCCACTTCTTTCTCTGAGACCCAGTACTTC.

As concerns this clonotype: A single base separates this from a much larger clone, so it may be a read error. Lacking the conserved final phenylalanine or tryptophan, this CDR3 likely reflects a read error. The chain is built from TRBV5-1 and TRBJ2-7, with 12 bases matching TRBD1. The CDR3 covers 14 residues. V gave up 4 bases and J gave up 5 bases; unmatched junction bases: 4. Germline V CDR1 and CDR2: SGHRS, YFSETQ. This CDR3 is CASSVGQGANEQYL. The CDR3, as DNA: TGCGCCAGCAGCGTGGGACAGGGGGCCAACGAGCAGTACCTC.

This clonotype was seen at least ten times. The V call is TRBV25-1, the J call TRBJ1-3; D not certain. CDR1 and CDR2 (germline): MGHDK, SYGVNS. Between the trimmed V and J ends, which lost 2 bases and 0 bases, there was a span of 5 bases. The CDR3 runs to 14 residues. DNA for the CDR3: TGTGCCAGCAGTGAACCCACCTCTGGAAACACCATATATTTT. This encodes CASSEPTSGNTIYF. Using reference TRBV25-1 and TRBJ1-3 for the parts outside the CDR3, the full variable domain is EADIYQTPRYLVIGTGKKITLECSQTMGHDKMYWYQQDPGMELHLIHYSYGVNSTEKGDLSSESTVSRIRTEHFPLTLESARPSHTSQYLCASSEPTSGNTIYFGEGSWLTVV.

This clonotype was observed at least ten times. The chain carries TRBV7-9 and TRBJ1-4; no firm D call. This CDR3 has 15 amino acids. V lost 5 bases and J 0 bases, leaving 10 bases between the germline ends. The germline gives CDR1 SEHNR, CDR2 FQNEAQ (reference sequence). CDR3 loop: CASSPGRATNEKLFF. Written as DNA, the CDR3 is TGTGCCAGCAGCCCCGGACGGGCAACTAATGAAAAACTGTTTTTT.

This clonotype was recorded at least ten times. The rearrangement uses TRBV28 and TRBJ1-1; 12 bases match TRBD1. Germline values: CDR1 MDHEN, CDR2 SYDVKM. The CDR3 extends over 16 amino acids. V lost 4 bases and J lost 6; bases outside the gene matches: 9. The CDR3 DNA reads TGTGCCAGCAGTTCCTTACCGGGACAGGGGGCTGCTGAAGCTTTCTTT. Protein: CASSSLPGQGAAEAFF. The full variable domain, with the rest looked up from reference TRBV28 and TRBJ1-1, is DVKVTQSSRYLVKRTGEKVFLECVQDMDHENMFWYRQDPGLGLRLIYFSYDVKMKEKGDIPEGYSVSREKKERFSLILESASTNQTSMYLCASSSLPGQGAAEAFFGQGTRLTVV.

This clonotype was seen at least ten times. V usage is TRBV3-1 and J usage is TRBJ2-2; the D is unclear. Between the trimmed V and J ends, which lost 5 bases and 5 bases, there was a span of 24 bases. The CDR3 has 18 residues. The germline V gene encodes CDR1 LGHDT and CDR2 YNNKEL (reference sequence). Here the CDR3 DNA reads TGTGCCAGCAGCTTAGCTCGTCCCATTTCAGGCTTGACCGGGGAGCTGTTTTTT. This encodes CASSLARPISGLTGELFF.

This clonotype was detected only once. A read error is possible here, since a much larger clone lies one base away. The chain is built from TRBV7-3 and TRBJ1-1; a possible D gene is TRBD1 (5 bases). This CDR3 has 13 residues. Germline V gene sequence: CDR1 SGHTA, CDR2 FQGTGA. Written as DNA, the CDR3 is TGTACCAGCAGCTTAAGTCCCGGGACCAAAGCTTTCTTT. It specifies CTSSLSPGTKAFF.

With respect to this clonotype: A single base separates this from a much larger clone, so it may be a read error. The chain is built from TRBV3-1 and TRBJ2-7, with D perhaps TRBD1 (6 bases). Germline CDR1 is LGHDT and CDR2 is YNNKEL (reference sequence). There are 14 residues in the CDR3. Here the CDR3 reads CASSQGGRGYKQYF. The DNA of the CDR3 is TGTGCCAGCAGCCAAGGGGGGCGAGGCTACAAGCAGTACTTC.

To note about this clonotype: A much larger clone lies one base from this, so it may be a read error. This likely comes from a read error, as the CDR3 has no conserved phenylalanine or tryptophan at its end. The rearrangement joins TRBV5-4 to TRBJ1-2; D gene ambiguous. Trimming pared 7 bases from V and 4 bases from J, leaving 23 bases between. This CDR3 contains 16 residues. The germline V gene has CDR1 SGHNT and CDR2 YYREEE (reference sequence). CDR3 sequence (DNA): TGTGCCAGCTCCGAATTCGTACCAGGAAAGACCTATGGCTACACCTTA. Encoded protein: CASSEFVPGKTYGYTL.

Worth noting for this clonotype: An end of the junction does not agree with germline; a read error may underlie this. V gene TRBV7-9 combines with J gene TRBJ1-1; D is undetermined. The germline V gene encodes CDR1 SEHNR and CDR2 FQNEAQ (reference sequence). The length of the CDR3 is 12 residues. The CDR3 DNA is TGTACCAGCAGCTTGCGATTAACTGAAGCCTTCTTT. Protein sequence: CTSSLRLTEAFF. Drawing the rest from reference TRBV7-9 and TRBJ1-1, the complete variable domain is DTGVSQNPRHKITKRGQNVTFRCDPISEHNRLYWYRQTLGQGPEFLTYFQNEAQLEKSRLLSDRFSAERPKGSFSTLEIQRTEQGDSAMYLCTSSLRLTEAFFGQGTRLTVV.

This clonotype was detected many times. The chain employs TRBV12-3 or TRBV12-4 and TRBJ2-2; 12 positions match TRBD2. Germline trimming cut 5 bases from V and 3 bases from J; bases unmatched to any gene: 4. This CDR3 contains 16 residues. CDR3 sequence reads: CASSRLAGDHTGELFF. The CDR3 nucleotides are TGTGCCAGCAGTCGACTAGCGGGAGACCACACCGGGGAGCTGTTTTTT.

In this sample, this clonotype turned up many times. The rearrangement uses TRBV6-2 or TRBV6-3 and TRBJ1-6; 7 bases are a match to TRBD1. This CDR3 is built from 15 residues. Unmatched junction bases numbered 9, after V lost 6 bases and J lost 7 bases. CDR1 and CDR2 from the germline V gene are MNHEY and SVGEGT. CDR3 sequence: CASRLRDRTNSPLHF. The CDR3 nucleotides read TGTGCCAGCAGGCTCCGGGACAGAACAAATTCACCCCTCCACTTT.

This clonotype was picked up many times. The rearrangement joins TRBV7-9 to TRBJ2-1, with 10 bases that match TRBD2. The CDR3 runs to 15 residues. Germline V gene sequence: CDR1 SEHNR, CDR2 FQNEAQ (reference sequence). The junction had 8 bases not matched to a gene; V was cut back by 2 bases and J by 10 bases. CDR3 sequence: CASSLMVAGGREQFF. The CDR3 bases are TGTGCCAGCAGCTTAATGGTAGCGGGGGGACGGGAGCAGTTCTTC.

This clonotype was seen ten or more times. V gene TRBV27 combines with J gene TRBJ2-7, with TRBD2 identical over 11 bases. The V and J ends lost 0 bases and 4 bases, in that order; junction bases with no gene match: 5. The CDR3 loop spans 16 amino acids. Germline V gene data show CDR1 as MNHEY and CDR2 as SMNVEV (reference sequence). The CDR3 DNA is TGTGCCAGCAGTTTATCCGGACTAGCGGGCGGGTACGAGCAGTACTTC. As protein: CASSLSGLAGGYEQYF.